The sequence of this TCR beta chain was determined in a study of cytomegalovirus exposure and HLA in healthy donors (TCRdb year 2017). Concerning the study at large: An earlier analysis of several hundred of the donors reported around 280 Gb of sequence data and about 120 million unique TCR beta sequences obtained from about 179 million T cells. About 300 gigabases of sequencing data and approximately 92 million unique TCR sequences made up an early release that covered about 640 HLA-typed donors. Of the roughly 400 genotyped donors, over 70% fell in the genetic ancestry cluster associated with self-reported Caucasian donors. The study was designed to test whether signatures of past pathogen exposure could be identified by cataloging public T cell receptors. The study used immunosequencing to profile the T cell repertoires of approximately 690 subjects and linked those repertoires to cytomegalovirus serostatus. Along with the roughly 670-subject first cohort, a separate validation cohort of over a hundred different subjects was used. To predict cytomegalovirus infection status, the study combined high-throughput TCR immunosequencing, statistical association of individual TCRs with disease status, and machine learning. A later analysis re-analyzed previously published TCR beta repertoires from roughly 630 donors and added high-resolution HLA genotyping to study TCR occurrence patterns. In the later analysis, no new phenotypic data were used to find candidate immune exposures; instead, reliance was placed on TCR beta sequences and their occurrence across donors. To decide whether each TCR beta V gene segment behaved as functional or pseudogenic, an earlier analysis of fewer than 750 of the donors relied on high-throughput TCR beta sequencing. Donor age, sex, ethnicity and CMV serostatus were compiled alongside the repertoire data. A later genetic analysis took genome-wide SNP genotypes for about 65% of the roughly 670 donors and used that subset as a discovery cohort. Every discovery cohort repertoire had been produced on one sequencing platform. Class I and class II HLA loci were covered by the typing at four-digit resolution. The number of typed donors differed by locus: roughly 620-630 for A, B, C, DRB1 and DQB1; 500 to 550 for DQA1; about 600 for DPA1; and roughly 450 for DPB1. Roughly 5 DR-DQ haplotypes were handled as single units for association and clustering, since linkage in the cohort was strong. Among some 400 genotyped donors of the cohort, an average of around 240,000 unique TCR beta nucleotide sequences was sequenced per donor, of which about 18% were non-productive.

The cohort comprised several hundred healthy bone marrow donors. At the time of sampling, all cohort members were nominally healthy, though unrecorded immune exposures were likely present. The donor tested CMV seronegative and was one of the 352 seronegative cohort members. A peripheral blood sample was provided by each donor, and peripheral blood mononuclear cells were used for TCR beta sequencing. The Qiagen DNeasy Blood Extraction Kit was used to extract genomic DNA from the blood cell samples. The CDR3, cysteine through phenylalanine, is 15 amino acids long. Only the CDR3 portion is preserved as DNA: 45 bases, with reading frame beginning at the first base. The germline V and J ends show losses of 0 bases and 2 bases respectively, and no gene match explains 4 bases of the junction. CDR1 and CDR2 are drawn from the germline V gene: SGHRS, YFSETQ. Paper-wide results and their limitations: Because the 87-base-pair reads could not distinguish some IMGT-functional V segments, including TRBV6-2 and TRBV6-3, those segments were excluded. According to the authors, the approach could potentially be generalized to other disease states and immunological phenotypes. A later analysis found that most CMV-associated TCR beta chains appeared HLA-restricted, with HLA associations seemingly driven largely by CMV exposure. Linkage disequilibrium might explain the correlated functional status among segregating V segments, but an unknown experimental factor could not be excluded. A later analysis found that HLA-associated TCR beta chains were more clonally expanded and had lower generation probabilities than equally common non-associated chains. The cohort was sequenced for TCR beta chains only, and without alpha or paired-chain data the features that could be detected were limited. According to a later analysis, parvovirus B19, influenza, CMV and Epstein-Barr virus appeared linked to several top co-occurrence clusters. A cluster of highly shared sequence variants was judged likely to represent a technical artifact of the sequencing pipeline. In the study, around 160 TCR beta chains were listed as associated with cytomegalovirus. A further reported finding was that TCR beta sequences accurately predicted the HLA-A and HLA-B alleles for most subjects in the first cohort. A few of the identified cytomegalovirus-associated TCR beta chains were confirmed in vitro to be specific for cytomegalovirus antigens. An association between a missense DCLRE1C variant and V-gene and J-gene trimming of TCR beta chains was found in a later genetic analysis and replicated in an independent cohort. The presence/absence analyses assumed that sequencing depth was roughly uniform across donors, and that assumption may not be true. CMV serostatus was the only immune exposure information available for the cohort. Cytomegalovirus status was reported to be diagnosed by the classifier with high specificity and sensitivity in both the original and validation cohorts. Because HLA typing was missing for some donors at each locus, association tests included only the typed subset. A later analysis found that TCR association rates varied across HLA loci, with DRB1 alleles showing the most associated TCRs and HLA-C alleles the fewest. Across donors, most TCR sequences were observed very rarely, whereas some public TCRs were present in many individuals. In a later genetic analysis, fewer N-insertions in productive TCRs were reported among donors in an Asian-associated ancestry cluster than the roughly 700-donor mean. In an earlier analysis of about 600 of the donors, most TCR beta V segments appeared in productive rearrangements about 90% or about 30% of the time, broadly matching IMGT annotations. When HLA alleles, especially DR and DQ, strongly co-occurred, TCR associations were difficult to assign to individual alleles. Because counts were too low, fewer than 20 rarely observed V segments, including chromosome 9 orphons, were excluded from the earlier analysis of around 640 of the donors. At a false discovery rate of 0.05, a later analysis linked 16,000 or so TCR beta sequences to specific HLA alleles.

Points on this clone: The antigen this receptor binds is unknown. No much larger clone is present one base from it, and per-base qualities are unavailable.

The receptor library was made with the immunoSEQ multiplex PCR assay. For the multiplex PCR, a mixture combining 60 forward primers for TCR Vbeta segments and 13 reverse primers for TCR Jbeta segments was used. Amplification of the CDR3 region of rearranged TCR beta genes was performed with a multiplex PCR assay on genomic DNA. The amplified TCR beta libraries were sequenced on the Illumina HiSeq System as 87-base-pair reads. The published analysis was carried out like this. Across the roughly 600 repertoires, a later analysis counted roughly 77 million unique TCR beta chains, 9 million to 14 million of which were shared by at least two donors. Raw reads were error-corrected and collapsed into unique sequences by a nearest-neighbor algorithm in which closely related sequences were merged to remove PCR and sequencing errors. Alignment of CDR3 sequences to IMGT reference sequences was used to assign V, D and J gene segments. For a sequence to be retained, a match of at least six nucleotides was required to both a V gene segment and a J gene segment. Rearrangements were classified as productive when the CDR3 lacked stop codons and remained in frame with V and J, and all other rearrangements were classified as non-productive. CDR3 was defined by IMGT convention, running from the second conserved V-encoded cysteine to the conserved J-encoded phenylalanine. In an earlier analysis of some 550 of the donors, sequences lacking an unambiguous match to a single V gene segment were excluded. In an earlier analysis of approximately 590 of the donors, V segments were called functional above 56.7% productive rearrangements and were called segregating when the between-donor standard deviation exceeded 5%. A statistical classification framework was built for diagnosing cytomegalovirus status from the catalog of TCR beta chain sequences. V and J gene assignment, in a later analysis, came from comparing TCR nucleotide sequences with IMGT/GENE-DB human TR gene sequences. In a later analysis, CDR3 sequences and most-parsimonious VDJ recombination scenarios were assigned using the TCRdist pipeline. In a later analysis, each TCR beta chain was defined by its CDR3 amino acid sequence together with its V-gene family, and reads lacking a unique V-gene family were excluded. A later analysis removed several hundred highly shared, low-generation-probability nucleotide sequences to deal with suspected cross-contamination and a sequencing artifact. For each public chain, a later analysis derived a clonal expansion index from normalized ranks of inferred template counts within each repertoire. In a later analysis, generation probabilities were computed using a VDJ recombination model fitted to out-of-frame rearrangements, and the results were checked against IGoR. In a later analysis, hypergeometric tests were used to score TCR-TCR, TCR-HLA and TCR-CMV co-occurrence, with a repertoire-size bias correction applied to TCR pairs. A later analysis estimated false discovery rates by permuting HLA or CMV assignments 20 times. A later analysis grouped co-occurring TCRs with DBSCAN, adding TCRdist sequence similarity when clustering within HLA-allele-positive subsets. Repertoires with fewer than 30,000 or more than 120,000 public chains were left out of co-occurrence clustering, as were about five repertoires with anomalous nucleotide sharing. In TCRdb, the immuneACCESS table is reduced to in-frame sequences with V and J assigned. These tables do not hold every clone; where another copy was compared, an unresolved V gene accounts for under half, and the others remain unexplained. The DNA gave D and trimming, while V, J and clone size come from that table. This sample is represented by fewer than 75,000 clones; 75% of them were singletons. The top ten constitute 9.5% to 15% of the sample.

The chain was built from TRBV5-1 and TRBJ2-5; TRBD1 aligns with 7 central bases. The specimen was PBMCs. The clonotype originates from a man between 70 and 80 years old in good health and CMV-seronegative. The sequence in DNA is TGCGCCAGCAGCTTGGGGGACAGTGATCAAGAGACCCAGTACTTC. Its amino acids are CASSLGDSDQETQYF.